This TCR beta chain was observed in a study of blood T cells in healthy people across ages. A J-beta primer mix and a sample-barcoded 5' primer were used in a second PCR of about 6 to 12 cycles. A single record per CDR3 protein comes from TCRdb applying MiXCR to the 5' RACE reads. The sample lists 800,000 or so distinct CDR3 sequences, roughly 25% occurring once. CDR3 size: 15 residues. Germline CDR1 and CDR2: MDHEN and SYDVKM. The junction had 10 bases not matched to a gene; V was cut back by 5 bases and J by 4 bases. This clonotype was counted a few times. Its specificity is not known. Study-level results: Both naive CD4+ cell counts and diversity were greater in long-lived donors than in aged donors.

The same specimen was also included in a second study, on T cells of mothers and their children. That report adds: Related mother-child pairs shared marginally more repertoire than unrelated pairs, though not significantly.

V gene TRBV28 combines with J gene TRBJ1-2; TRBD1 agrees at 7 bases. This clonotype was obtained from a boy between 10 and 17 years old in good health. The sequenced sample consisted of blood. CDR3 in DNA: TGTGCCAGCAGTCCGACAGGGTTGAGTTCCTATGGCTACACCTTC. Its protein product is CASSPTGLSSYGYTF.